This TCR beta chain was identified during a study of human T cells and chemical hapten exposure. As for the study in general: An area of 2 cm by approximately 2 cm on upper inner arm skin received 2% DPC for sensitization. Patch testing was performed with 0.01% DPC on the upper back, with reading at 6 days.

Stated time point: patch test 1, 2 weeks after DPC sensitization. Treatment indicated: therapeutic diphenylcyclopropenone sensitization with weekly scalp DPC. Total RNA came from unfractionated whole blood. Individual cDNA molecules in this library carried unique molecular identifiers. In TCRdb, the RACE reads were re-called with MiXCR into one record per CDR3 protein. The sample includes 95,000 to 150,000 distinct CDR3 sequences, approximately 14% of them seen just once. CDR3 length: 13 amino acids. Between the trimmed V and J ends, which lost 4 bases and 4 bases, there was a span of 10 bases. Germline lookup yields CDR1 MNHEY and CDR2 SVGEGT.

The V call is TRBV6-2 or TRBV6-3, the J call TRBJ2-5; possible D gene TRBD2, 5 bases. The sample consisted of whole blood, taken in connection with sensitization to the hapten diphenylcyclopropenone (DPC). The source of this sequence is a man aged 18 to 30 with alopecia areata. Some clones in this sample may be carry-over from other donors' samples. DNA for the CDR3: TGTGCCAGCAGTTGGGCGGGCGGAGAGACCCAGTACTTC. Amino acids: CASSWAGGETQYF.